This TCR beta chain was documented in a study of monozygotic twins with inflammatory bowel disease. For each CDR3 protein, TCRdb gives one entry from its re-call of the 5' RACE reads, without DNA. Its listing shows some 200,000 distinct CDR3 sequences. The V gene's germline CDR1 is SGHDT and CDR2 YYEEEE. The CDR3 is made up of 14 amino acids. V gene TRBV5-6 combines with J gene TRBJ2-3; the D call of TRBD1 rests on TCRdb alone, since no DNA is present to check it. This sequence originates from a human donor with ulcerative colitis or Crohn's disease, or a healthy co-twin of an affected twin (not recorded which). Sample: blood. CDR3 sequence reads: CASSLGGGRHTQYF. Together with reference TRBV5-6 and TRBJ2-3, the CDR3 gives the full variable domain: DAGVTQSPTHLIKTRGQQVTLRCSPKSGHDTVSWYQQALGQGPQFIFQYYEEEERQRGNFPDRFSGHQFPNYSSELNVNALLLGDSALYLCASSLGGGRHTQYFGPGTRLTVL.